This TCR beta chain was sequenced during a study of tumor-infiltrating lymphocytes in primary liver carcinoma. Study at large: Sample yields, roughly 3.65 to 7.5 million productive TCRbeta reads, were similar across the tissue types. Study findings and constraints: For tumor-adjacent and tumor-blood pairs, overlap was less than that seen for tumor region pairs.

Total RNA and DNA came together from approximately 22-30 mg of bulk tissue without cell sorting. Every patient in the cohort had a primary liver carcinoma. That carcinoma was treated by surgical resection. Donors were untreated and chronically infected with HBV. From roughly 0.55 ug of total RNA, TCR beta-specific cDNA was reverse-transcribed using a constant-region primer. Slightly modified ARM-PCR, run as three nested multiplex PCR rounds, produced the TCR beta libraries. PCR rounds one and two used TRBV1-TRBV30 forward primers with a C-beta reverse primer for 9 to 10 cycles each. TCRdb ran MiXCR on the multiplex PCR reads and lists one entry per CDR3 protein. This table holds approximately 80,000 distinct CDR3 sequences, approximately 62% found once. Of note for this clonotype: The antigen remains unidentified.

V was shortened by 9 bases and J by 7 bases, with 12 bases between the two germline ends. Germline loops: CDR1 MNHNS, CDR2 SASEGT. This CDR3 is built from 11 residues. The TCR comes from a man aged 40-55 years with primary liver carcinoma and hepatitis B virus infection. The chain recombines TRBV6-1 with TRBJ1-1; no definite D call. The sequenced material came from tumor-adjacent normal liver tissue. CDR3 nucleotide sequence: TGTGCCAGTAGATCGAAAGTTGAAGCTTTCTTT. Protein product: CASRSKVEAFF.